A selection of T cell receptor beta chains follows, all from one sample in a study of T cell repertoires in cytomegalovirus infection. These receptors are not linked to any known antigen. Each CDR3 protein is one row after TCRdb ran MiXCR on the reads. Among some 320,000 distinct CDR3 sequences, around 29% were seen once, and the ten largest hold 15% to 20%. Sequences were derived from cultured PBMCs, sampled from culture after CMV antigen stimulation. The origin of the receptors is a human donor in good health (CMV status not recorded). Some clones in this sample may be carry-over from other donors' samples. CDR3s include the opening cysteine and the closing phenylalanine or tryptophan. Fields, in order: J gene, V gene, CDR3 protein.

j_call: TRBJ1-5
v_call: TRBV4-2
cdr3_aa: CASSQAQSNQPQHF

j_call: TRBJ1-2
v_call: TRBV7-2
cdr3_aa: CASSSVGGNYGYTF

j_call: TRBJ1-3
v_call: TRBV27
cdr3_aa: CASSQNPGNTIYF

j_call: TRBJ2-2
v_call: TRBV11-1
cdr3_aa: CASSSADGTGELFF

j_call: TRBJ1-1
v_call: TRBV5-1
cdr3_aa: CASSGTRGSFF

j_call: TRBJ2-1
v_call: TRBV6-4
cdr3_aa: CASSPGQGARDEQFF

j_call: TRBJ1-4
v_call: TRBV30
cdr3_aa: CAWSPLGGHNEKLFF

j_call: TRBJ1-1
v_call: TRBV19
cdr3_aa: CASSARQGARNTEAFF

j_call: TRBJ1-6
v_call: TRBV11-2
cdr3_aa: CASGPGQYNSPLHF

j_call: TRBJ1-5
v_call: TRBV10-3
cdr3_aa: CAISEREGNQPQHF

j_call: TRBJ2-3
v_call: TRBV12-3/TRBV12-4
cdr3_aa: CASSPPGGYTDTQYF

j_call: TRBJ1-2
v_call: TRBV20-1
cdr3_aa: CSATLLGQAFYGYTF

j_call: TRBJ1-1
v_call: TRBV5-6
cdr3_aa: CASSINQGNTEAFF

j_call: TRBJ2-3
v_call: TRBV20-1
cdr3_aa: CSARVLVGDTQYF

j_call: TRBJ2-7
v_call: TRBV5-1
cdr3_aa: CASSGTPSYEQYF

j_call: TRBJ1-1
v_call: TRBV10-3
cdr3_aa: CAISGTDRNTEAFF

j_call: TRBJ2-2
v_call: TRBV3-1
cdr3_aa: CASSQGSSTGTGELFF

j_call: TRBJ1-1
v_call: TRBV4-2
cdr3_aa: CASSQPGRGKDTEAFF

j_call: TRBJ2-7
v_call: TRBV6-1
cdr3_aa: CASSLDRRGLEQYF

j_call: TRBJ1-5
v_call: TRBV27
cdr3_aa: CASSLLPGLGTGNQPQHF

j_call: TRBJ2-2
v_call: TRBV12-3/TRBV12-4
cdr3_aa: CASWASANTGELFF

j_call: TRBJ2-7
v_call: TRBV7-2
cdr3_aa: CASGRALYEQYF

j_call: TRBJ2-3
v_call: TRBV11-2
cdr3_aa: CASSLWEGPTDTQYF

j_call: TRBJ2-1
v_call: TRBV6-6
cdr3_aa: CASASTILFNEQFF

j_call: TRBJ2-1
v_call: TRBV30
cdr3_aa: CAWTRDLSSYNEQFF

j_call: TRBJ2-5
v_call: TRBV15
cdr3_aa: CATSRGVQQETQYF